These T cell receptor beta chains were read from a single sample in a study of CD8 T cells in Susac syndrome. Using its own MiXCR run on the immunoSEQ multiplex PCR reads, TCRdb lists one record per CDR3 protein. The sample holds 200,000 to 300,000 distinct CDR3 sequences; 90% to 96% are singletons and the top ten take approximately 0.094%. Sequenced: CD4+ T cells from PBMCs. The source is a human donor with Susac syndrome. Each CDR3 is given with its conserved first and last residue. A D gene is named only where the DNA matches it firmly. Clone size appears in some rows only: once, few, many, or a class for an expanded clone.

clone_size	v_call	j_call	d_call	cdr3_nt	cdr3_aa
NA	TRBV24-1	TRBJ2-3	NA	TGTGCCACCAGTGACTTCGGACAGACCCTTTCCACAGATACGCAGTATTTT	CATSDFGQTLSTDTQYF
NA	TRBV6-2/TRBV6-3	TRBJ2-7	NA	TGTGCCAGCAGTCCCTGGAGCGCCGTCCAGAACGAGCAGTACTTC	CASSPWSAVQNEQYF
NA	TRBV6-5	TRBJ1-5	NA	TGTGCCAGCAGTTCGGGGGGCAGCCTTTATAGCAATCAGCCCCAGCATTTT	CASSSGGSLYSNQPQHF
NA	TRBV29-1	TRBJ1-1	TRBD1	TGCAGCGTTGAGAGGACAGGCCCGGGGACTGAAGCTTTCTTT	CSVERTGPGTEAFF
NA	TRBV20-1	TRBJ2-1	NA	TGCAGTGCGCCTACTTTGCAGGGAAATGAGCAGTTCTTC	CSAPTLQGNEQFF
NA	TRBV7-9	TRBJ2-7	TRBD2	TGTGCCAGCAGCCCCGCTTGGACTAGCGGGCGACCCTACGAGCAGTACTTC	CASSPAWTSGRPYEQYF
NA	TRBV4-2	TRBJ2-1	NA	TGTGCCAGCAGCCAAGATCCGGACCCGCGAAATGAGCAGTTCTTC	CASSQDPDPRNEQFF
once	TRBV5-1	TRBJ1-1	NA	TGCGCCAGCAGCGGTACAGGGATGGGCACTGAAGCTTTCTTT	CASSGTGMGTEAFF
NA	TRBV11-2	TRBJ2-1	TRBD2	TGTGCCAGCAGGGGGGTAGCGGGATACAATGAGCAGTTCTTC	CASRGVAGYNEQFF
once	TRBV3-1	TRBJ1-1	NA	TGTGCCAGCAGCCAAGGGGCAGGCGACTACACTGAAGCTTTCTTT	CASSQGAGDYTEAFF
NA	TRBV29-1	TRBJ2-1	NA	TGCAGCGTTGAAGATCAGGTCTACAATGAGCAGTTCTTC	CSVEDQVYNEQFF
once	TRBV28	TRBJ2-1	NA	TGTGCCAGCAGTTTACGGACGGATGAGCAGTTCTTC	CASSLRTDEQFF
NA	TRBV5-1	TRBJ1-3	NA	TGCGCCAGCAGCTTGAGCAGGGGTGGAAACACCATATATTTT	CASSLSRGGNTIYF
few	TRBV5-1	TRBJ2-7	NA	TGCGCCAGCAGCTCCCACGCGGGTCGAATCTACGAGCAGTACTTC	CASSSHAGRIYEQYF
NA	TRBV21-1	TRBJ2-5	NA	TGTGCCAGCAGTGGCCGGGGCCGAAAACTCAGAGAGACCCAGTACTTC	CASSGRGRKLRETQYF
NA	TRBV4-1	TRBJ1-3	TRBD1	TGCGCCAGCAGCCAACGGGACAGGGACCTTTCTTCTGGAAACACCATATATTTT	CASSQRDRDLSSGNTIYF
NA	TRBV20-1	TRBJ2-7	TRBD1	TGCAGTGCTAGAGAGGGGACAGGGATCTACGAGCAGTACTTC	CSAREGTGIYEQYF
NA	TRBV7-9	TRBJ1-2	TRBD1	TGTGCCAGCAGTCCCCCCCGGACAGGGGGCTACACCTTC	CASSPPRTGGYTF
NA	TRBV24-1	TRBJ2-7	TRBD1	TGTGCCACCAGTGACCCATCCAGGACAGGAGGCTACGAGCAGTACTTC	CATSDPSRTGGYEQYF
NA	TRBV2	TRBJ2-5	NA	TGTGCCAGCAGTTTAGAAGGGCCCTCGGCGCCGTACTTC	CASSLEGPSAPYF
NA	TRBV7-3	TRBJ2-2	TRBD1	TGTGCCAGCAGCGCAAGACAGGGAGCGGAGCTGTTTTTT	CASSARQGAELFF
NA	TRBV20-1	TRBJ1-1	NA	TGCAGTGCTAGAGAGCAGGGATGGGGCACTGAAGCTTTCTTT	CSAREQGWGTEAFF
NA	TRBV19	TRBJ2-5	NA	TGTGCCAGCCACGGGACTGGGGGGACCCAGTACTTC	CASHGTGGTQYF
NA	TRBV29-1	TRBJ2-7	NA	TGCAGCGTTGAAGGCCGCCAAGGTAGGACCTACGAGCAGTACTTC	CSVEGRQGRTYEQYF
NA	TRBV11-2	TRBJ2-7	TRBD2	TGTGCCAGCAGCACCCAGGGAGGGTCCTACGAGCAGTACTTC	CASSTQGGSYEQYF
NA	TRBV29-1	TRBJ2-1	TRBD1	TGCAGCGTTCGGCAGGGGGCGCCTGATGAGCAGTTCTTC	CSVRQGAPDEQFF
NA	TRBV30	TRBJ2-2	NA	TGTGCCTGGAGTAGGGGTCCGGACACCGGGGAGCTGTTTTTT	CAWSRGPDTGELFF
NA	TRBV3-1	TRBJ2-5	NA	TGTGCCAGCAGCCTTCAACCAGGTCGGGGAGAGACCCAGTACTTC	CASSLQPGRGETQYF
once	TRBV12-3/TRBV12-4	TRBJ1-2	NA	TGTGCCAGCAGTTTGGCCGATGGCTACACCTTC	CASSLADGYTF
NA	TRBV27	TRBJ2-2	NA	TGTGCCAGCGCTCACCGAACAGTGAACACCGGGGAGCTGTTTTTT	CASAHRTVNTGELFF
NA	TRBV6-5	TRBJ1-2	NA	TGTGCCAGCAGTTACGGGAATACCTATGGCTACACCTTC	CASSYGNTYGYTF
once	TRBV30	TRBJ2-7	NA	TGTGCCTGGACCCCGGCGGGCAGGGTCCGGTACGAGCAGTACTTC	CAWTPAGRVRYEQYF
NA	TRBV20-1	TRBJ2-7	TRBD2	TGCAGTGCCCCTACTAGCGGATCCTACGAGCAGTACTTC	CSAPTSGSYEQYF
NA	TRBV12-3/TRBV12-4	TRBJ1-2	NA	TGTGCCAGCAGTACGGTGGGGTATGGCTACACCTTC	CASSTVGYGYTF
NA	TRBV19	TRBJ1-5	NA	TGTGCCACCAAGAACCTTGAGGCCCAGCATTTT	CATKNLEAQHF
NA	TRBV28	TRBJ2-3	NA	TGTGCCAGCAGTCAACAGACAGATACGCAGTATTTT	CASSQQTDTQYF
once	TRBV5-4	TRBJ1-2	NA	TGTGCCAGCAGCTCCGGACAGTTGAGGAACTATGGCTACACCTTC	CASSSGQLRNYGYTF
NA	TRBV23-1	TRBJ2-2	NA	TGCGCCAGCAGTCAACTCGACCTGAACACCGGGGAGCTGTTTTTT	CASSQLDLNTGELFF
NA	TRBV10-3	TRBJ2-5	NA	TGTGCCATCGGTAGAGCGGAGCAAGAGACCCAGTACTTC	CAIGRAEQETQYF
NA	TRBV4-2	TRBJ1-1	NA	TGTGCCAGCAGCCAAGAAACGTGGGGGACTGAAGCTTTCTTT	CASSQETWGTEAFF
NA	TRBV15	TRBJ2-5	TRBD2	TGTGCCACCAGCAGGAGACTAGCGGGAGGTATAGAGACCCAGTACTTC	CATSRRLAGGIETQYF
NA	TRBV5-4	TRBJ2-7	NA	TGTGCCAGCAGCTACGACAGGCGCTACGAGCAGTACTTC	CASSYDRRYEQYF
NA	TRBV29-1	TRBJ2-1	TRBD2	TGCAGCGTTTATGGCCTAGCGAGTCGAGCGGGGGAGCAGTTCTTC	CSVYGLASRAGEQFF
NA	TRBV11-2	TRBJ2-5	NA	TGTGCCAGCAGCTTAGGTAACAGGCAAGAGACCCAGTACTTC	CASSLGNRQETQYF
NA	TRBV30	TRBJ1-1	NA	TGTGCCTGGATCGGGCAGAACACTGAAGCTTTCTTT	CAWIGQNTEAFF
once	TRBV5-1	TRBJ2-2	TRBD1	TGCGCCAGCTCGGACAGGGCTGGCACCGGGGAGCTGTTTTTT	CASSDRAGTGELFF
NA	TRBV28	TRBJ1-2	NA	TGTGCCAGCAGTTACGGCAGCGTAGATGGCTACACCTTC	CASSYGSVDGYTF
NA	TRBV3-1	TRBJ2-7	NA	TGTGCCAGCAGCCAAGATCTAAGAGGGGGTACCTACGAGCAGTACTTC	CASSQDLRGGTYEQYF
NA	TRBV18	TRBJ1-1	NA	TGTGCCAGCTCACCAGGGACCCTCACGATAGCTTTCTTT	CASSPGTLTIAFF
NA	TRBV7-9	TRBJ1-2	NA	TGTGCCAGCAGCTTATCTAGGACAGACCATGGCTACACCTTC	CASSLSRTDHGYTF
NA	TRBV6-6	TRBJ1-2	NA	TGTGCCACCAAACCAAACACAGGGAACGTGGGCTACACCTTC	CATKPNTGNVGYTF